Listed below are T cell receptor beta chains from one sample, sequenced in a study of naive and memory T cell subsets. TCRdb re-called the UMI-ligation and nested PCR reads through MiXCR, storing one row per CDR3 protein. The table includes tens of thousands of distinct CDR3 sequences, about 10% detected once. The sample consisted of naive CD8+ T cells from blood. Receptor source: a human donor in good health. The CDR3 runs from the conserved cysteine through the conserved F or W. A D gene is named only where the DNA matches it firmly. The size field is filled for only some rows; it gives once, few, many or a size class.

d_call	v_call	j_call	clone_size	cdr3_aa	cdr3_nt
TRBD1	TRBV29-1	TRBJ2-3	many	CSVVWDSADTQYF	TGCAGCGTTGTCTGGGACAGTGCAGATACGCAGTATTTT
TRBD2	TRBV4-1	TRBJ2-1	few	CASSQEASGRAWFF	TGCGCCAGCAGCCAAGAGGCTAGCGGGAGGGCCTGGTTCTTC
TRBD2	TRBV7-6	TRBJ2-3	-	CASSRPRLAGRSTDTQYF	TGTGCCAGCAGCCGTCCTAGACTAGCGGGGAGATCCACAGATACGCAGTATTTT
-	TRBV29-1	TRBJ2-7	-	CSGRLRGSYEQYF	TGCAGCGGGCGACTAAGGGGCTCCTACGAGCAGTACTTC
TRBD2	TRBV27	TRBJ2-7	few	CASSYRVAGTDEQYF	TGTGCCAGCAGTTACCGGGTAGCGGGAACGGACGAGCAGTACTTC
-	TRBV20-1	TRBJ2-7	many	CSAGDPNYEQYF	TGCAGTGCGGGGGACCCCAATTACGAGCAGTACTTC
-	TRBV29-1	TRBJ1-1	-	CSVVRSTEAFF	TGCAGCGTTGTTCGTTCCACTGAAGCTTTCTTT
-	TRBV4-2	TRBJ1-1	few	CASSQEDGVEAFF	TGTGCCAGCAGCCAAGAGGACGGGGTTGAAGCTTTCTTT
-	TRBV29-1	TRBJ2-1	few	CSVEDQVRGNEQFF	TGCAGCGTTGAAGATCAGGTCAGGGGAAATGAGCAGTTCTTC
TRBD1	TRBV12-3/TRBV12-4	TRBJ1-2	many	CASSPGTGGGYTF	TGTGCCAGCAGTCCCGGGACAGGGGGTGGCTACACCTTC
TRBD1	TRBV10-2	TRBJ1-5	many	CASRLGQSYNQPQHF	TGCGCCAGCAGATTGGGACAGTCCTACAATCAGCCCCAGCATTTT
TRBD1	TRBV14	TRBJ2-3	many	CASSPGTGKDTQYF	TGTGCCAGCAGCCCCGGGACAGGGAAAGATACGCAGTATTTT
TRBD2	TRBV13	TRBJ2-3	-	CASSGAGDTDTQYF	TGTGCCAGCAGCGGAGCGGGGGACACAGATACGCAGTATTTT
-	TRBV27	TRBJ1-4	-	CASRTGRWEKLFF	TGTGCCAGCAGAACAGGGAGGTGGGAAAAACTGTTTTTT
-	TRBV3-1	TRBJ2-5	-	CASSQDLQGSQETQYF	TGTGCCAGCAGCCAAGACTTACAGGGTAGTCAAGAGACCCAGTACTTC
-	TRBV29-1	TRBJ2-2	few	CSVGVVAGRSTGELFF	TGCAGCGTTGGGGTGGTGGCGGGACGGAGCACCGGGGAGCTGTTTTTT
-	TRBV7-9	TRBJ2-5	many	CASSSGLQETQYF	TGTGCCAGCAGCTCAGGTCTCCAAGAGACCCAGTACTTC
TRBD1	TRBV11-2	TRBJ2-5	few	CASSLDGDRGRETQYF	TGTGCCAGCAGCTTGGACGGGGACAGGGGGCGAGAGACCCAGTACTTC
TRBD1	TRBV29-1	TRBJ2-5	many	CSVVDRGKQETQYF	TGCAGCGTTGTAGACAGGGGGAAACAAGAGACCCAGTACTTC
-	TRBV28	TRBJ2-5	once	CASSFKYWETQYF	TGTGCCAGCAGTTTTAAGTACTGGGAGACCCAGTACTTC
TRBD2	TRBV10-3	TRBJ2-7	few	CAISTSGRAEFYEQYF	TGTGCCATCAGTACTAGCGGGAGGGCCGAATTCTACGAGCAGTACTTC
-	TRBV27	TRBJ1-1	many	CASSVFGGRTEAFF	TGTGCCAGCAGTGTGTTCGGGGGCAGGACTGAAGCTTTCTTT
-	TRBV7-9	TRBJ2-5	many	CASSLGRAVLRTQYF	TGTGCCAGCAGCTTAGGGCGGGCGGTCCTGCGGACCCAGTACTTC
-	TRBV7-9	TRBJ1-1	-	CAIREGSTEAFF	TGTGCCATCAGGGAGGGGAGCACTGAAGCTTTCTTT
TRBD1	TRBV4-1	TRBJ1-1	many	CASSQDPTGGNTEAFF	TGCGCCAGCAGCCAAGACCCGACAGGGGGAAACACTGAAGCTTTCTTT
-	TRBV29-1	TRBJ2-7	many	CSVWEVSYEQYF	TGCAGCGTGTGGGAGGTCTCCTACGAGCAGTACTTC
-	TRBV29-1	TRBJ2-1	-	CSAGSGDNEQFF	TGCAGCGCTGGGTCAGGGGACAATGAGCAGTTCTTC
-	TRBV7-9	TRBJ1-1	-	CASSLSAGANTEAFF	TGTGCCAGCAGCTTATCTGCAGGGGCGAACACTGAAGCTTTCTTT
TRBD1	TRBV20-1	TRBJ2-7	many	CSASPDRVLSYEQYF	TGCAGTGCTAGTCCCGACAGGGTCCTCTCCTACGAGCAGTACTTC
-	TRBV27	TRBJ2-5	few	CASSQAGTEKETQYF	TGTGCCAGCAGTCAGGCCGGGACGGAGAAAGAGACCCAGTACTTC
TRBD2	TRBV7-9	TRBJ2-3	-	CASSVTSGSYTDTQYF	TGTGCCAGCAGCGTCACTAGCGGGAGTTACACAGATACGCAGTATTTT
TRBD1	TRBV7-9	TRBJ1-5	-	CASSSLAGGFSNQPQHF	TGTGCCAGCAGCTCCTTGGCAGGGGGCTTTAGCAATCAGCCCCAGCATTTT
TRBD1	TRBV14	TRBJ1-1	-	CASSQWDRGQGSTEAFF	TGTGCCAGCAGCCAATGGGACAGGGGTCAGGGGAGCACTGAAGCTTTCTTT
TRBD1	TRBV2	TRBJ1-2	-	CATEQGISGYTF	TGTGCCACTGAACAGGGGATCTCTGGCTACACCTTC
-	TRBV4-3	TRBJ1-1	-	CASSQSDQAFMNTEAFF	TGCGCCAGCAGCCAATCGGACCAGGCCTTCATGAACACTGAAGCTTTCTTT
-	TRBV6-2/TRBV6-3	TRBJ2-3	-	CASSWTGGLAALSTDTQYF	TGTGCCAGCAGTTGGACAGGGGGACTAGCGGCTCTTAGCACAGATACGCAGTATTTT
TRBD1	TRBV4-1	TRBJ1-5	-	CASSQADRADQPQHF	TGCGCCAGCAGCCAAGCAGACAGGGCCGATCAGCCCCAGCATTTT
-	TRBV7-9	TRBJ2-4	-	CASSLLLAPSKNIQYF	TGTGCCAGCAGCTTATTACTAGCCCCGTCCAAAAACATTCAGTACTTC
-	TRBV7-9	TRBJ2-3	many	CASSDGTTSTDTQYF	TGTGCCAGCAGCGACGGGACAACTAGCACAGATACGCAGTATTTT
TRBD2	TRBV7-9	TRBJ2-5	many	CASSLGASGTETQYF	TGTGCCAGCAGCTTAGGTGCTAGCGGTACGGAGACCCAGTACTTC
TRBD1	TRBV10-3	TRBJ2-7	many	CAISEGQGSYEQYF	TGTGCCATCAGTGAGGGACAGGGCTCCTACGAGCAGTACTTC
-	TRBV27	TRBJ1-1	-	CASTPMGGLNTEAFF	TGTGCCAGCACCCCTATGGGGGGATTGAACACTGAAGCTTTCTTT
TRBD2	TRBV19	TRBJ2-2	-	CASSASSGSTAGELFF	TGTGCCAGTAGTGCGTCTAGCGGGAGTACGGCCGGGGAGCTGTTTTTT
TRBD1	TRBV5-6	TRBJ2-3	-	CASSFGTVSTDTQYF	TGTGCCAGCAGCTTTGGGACAGTAAGCACAGATACGCAGTATTTT
TRBD1	TRBV28	TRBJ1-6	many	CASSLPPIGQEVYAPLHF	TGTGCCAGCAGTTTACCTCCGATCGGACAGGAAGTATATGCACCCCTCCACTTT
TRBD2	TRBV12-3/TRBV12-4	TRBJ2-7	few	CASTRGVAGAYEQYF	TGTGCCAGCACCCGGGGAGTAGCGGGAGCCTACGAGCAGTACTTC
-	TRBV27	TRBJ2-3	-	CASGTGRRDTQYF	TGTGCCAGCGGAACAGGGAGGCGTGATACGCAGTATTTT
TRBD2	TRBV9	TRBJ2-1	many	CASSLSGRASDEQFF	TGTGCCAGCAGCCTTAGCGGGAGGGCCTCCGATGAGCAGTTCTTC
-	TRBV12-3/TRBV12-4	TRBJ2-2	many	CASSAFGYTGELFF	TGTGCCAGCAGCGCCTTTGGATACACCGGGGAGCTGTTTTTT
TRBD2	TRBV29-1	TRBJ2-1	many	CSVEDVSGRADEQFF	TGCAGCGTTGAAGACGTTTCAGGGAGGGCCGATGAGCAGTTCTTC
-	TRBV20-1	TRBJ2-7	-	CSARARTAGYEQYF	TGCAGTGCCCGGGCGCGGACCGCCGGGTACGAGCAGTACTTC